This T cell receptor beta chain was sequenced during a study of CD8 T cells in Susac syndrome. After extraction with the RNeasy kit, about 0.45 to 1 ug of the RNA was reverse transcribed using random hexamers. The authors amplified TCR beta CDR3 across 54 Vbeta and 13 Jbeta using immunoSEQ multiplex PCR. TCRdb fed the immunoSEQ multiplex PCR reads into MiXCR, producing one record per CDR3 protein. The profile covers fewer than 200,000 distinct CDR3 sequences, with approximately 93% appearing a single time and 0.1% to 0.12% taken by the ten largest. The CDR3 runs to 17 residues. Germline V gene sequence: CDR1 MNHEY, CDR2 SMNVEV (reference sequence). J was trimmed by 0 bases and V by 6 bases; bases with no gene match: 11.

Specimen: CD4+ T cells from PBMCs. The V and J genes are TRBV27 and TRBJ2-3; TRBD2 agrees at 8 bases. The receptor was isolated from a human donor in good health. CDR3 nucleotide sequence: TGTGCCAGCAGCCCCCGAGTAGCGGGGACTAGCACAGATACGCAGTATTTT. Encoded protein: CASSPRVAGTSTDTQYF.